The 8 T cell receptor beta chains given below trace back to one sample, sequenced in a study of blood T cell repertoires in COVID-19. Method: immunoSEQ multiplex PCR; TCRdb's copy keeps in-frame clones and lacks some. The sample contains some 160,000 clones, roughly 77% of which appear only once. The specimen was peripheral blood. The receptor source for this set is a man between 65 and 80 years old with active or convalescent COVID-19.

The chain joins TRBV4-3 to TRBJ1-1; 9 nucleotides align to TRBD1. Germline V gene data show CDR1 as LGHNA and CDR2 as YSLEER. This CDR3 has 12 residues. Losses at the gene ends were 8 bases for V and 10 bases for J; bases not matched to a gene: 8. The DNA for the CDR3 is TGCGCCAGCGCTTCACAGGGGGCGCGAGCTTTCTTT. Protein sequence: CASASQGARAFF.

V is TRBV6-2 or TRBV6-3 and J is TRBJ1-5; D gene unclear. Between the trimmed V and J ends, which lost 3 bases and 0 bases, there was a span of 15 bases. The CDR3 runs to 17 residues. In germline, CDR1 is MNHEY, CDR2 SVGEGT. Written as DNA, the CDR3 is TGTGCCAGCAGTTATAATACCAGGTCTTATAGCAATCAGCCCCAGCATTTT. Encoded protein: CASSYNTRSYSNQPQHF.

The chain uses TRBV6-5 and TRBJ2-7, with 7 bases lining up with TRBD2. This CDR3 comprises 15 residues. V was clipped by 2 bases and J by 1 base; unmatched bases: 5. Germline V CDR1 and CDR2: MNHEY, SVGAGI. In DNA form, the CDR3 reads TGTGCCAGCAGTTACCTAAGCGGGGTTTCCTACGAGCAGTACTTC. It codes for CASSYLSGVSYEQYF.

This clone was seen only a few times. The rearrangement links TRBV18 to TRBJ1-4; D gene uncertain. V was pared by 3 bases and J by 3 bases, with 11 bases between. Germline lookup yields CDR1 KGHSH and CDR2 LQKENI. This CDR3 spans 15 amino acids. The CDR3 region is CASSPVEAANEKLFF. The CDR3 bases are TGTGCCAGCTCACCTGTAGAGGCGGCTAATGAAAAACTGTTTTTT.

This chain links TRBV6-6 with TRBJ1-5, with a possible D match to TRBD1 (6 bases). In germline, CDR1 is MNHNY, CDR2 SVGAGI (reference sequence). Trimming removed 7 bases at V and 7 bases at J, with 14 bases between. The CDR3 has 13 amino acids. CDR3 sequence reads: CASNQQGNQPQHF. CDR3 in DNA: TGTGCCAGCAACCAACAGGGAAACCAGCCCCAGCATTTT.

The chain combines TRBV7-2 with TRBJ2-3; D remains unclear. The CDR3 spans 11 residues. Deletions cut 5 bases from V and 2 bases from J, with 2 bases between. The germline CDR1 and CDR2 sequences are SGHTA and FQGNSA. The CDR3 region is CASSHTDTQYF. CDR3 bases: TGTGCCAGCAGCCACACAGATACGCAGTATTTT.

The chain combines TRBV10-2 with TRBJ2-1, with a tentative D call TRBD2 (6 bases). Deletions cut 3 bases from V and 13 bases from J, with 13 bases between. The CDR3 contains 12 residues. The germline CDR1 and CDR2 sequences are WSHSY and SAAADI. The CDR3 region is CASSEGGSLQFF. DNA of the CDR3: TGCGCCAGCAGTGAAGGAGGGTCGCTCCAGTTCTTC.

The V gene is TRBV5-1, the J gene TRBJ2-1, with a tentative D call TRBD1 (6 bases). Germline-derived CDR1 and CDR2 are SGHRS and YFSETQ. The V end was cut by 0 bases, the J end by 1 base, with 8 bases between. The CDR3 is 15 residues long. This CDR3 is CASSLEDRSYNEQFF. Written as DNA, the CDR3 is TGCGCCAGCAGCTTGGAGGACAGATCCTACAATGAGCAGTTCTTC.